These T cell receptor beta chains were read from a single sample in a study of blood T cells in healthy people across ages. TCRdb processed the 5' RACE reads anew with MiXCR; each CDR3 protein has one entry. The sample carries hundreds of thousands of distinct CDR3 sequences, approximately 44% recorded once. Sequences were obtained from blood. Receptors originate from a man aged 55 to 70 in good health. Both conserved end residues are part of each CDR3. Each record gives: clone size, D gene, CDR3 length, V gene, J gene, CDR3 DNA, CDR3 protein. The D gene is left open where the match is weak. Not every row has a clone size; where given, it reads once, few, many or a size class.

abundance: few; d_gene: TRBD1; len: 15; v_gene: TRBV27; j_gene: TRBJ1-1; CDR3nt: TGTGCCAGCAGTATACTTGGACAGGGGCCGGTAGAAGCTTTCTTT; CDR3aa: CASSILGQGPVEAFF
abundance: -; d_gene: -; len: 14; v_gene: TRBV14; j_gene: TRBJ2-4; CDR3nt: TGTGCCAGCAGCCAAGATCGCGCCAAAAACATTCAGTACTTC; CDR3aa: CASSQDRAKNIQYF
abundance: -; d_gene: -; len: 15; v_gene: TRBV11-3; j_gene: TRBJ2-2; CDR3nt: TGTGCCAGCAGCAACGGGGAGGCGAACACCGGGGAGCTGTTTTTT; CDR3aa: CASSNGEANTGELFF
abundance: few; d_gene: -; len: 13; v_gene: TRBV7-2; j_gene: TRBJ2-3; CDR3nt: TGTGCCAGTAGGACATTCCGCACAGATACGCAGTATTTT; CDR3aa: CASRTFRTDTQYF
abundance: -; d_gene: -; len: 13; v_gene: TRBV7-2; j_gene: TRBJ2-1; CDR3nt: TGTGCCACCAAGCTTCGGGGGGCAGGAGAGCAGTTCTTC; CDR3aa: CATKLRGAGEQFF
abundance: -; d_gene: -; len: 12; v_gene: TRBV24-1; j_gene: TRBJ2-3; CDR3nt: TGTGCCACCAGTGATTGGACAGATACGCAGTATTTT; CDR3aa: CATSDWTDTQYF
abundance: few; d_gene: -; len: 14; v_gene: TRBV29-1; j_gene: TRBJ1-4; CDR3nt: TGCAGCGTTACATTTGGAGGGGAAAATGAAAAACTGTTTTTT; CDR3aa: CSVTFGGENEKLFF
abundance: -; d_gene: -; len: 12; v_gene: TRBV3-1; j_gene: TRBJ1-2; CDR3nt: TGTGCCAGCCTCCAGGGCGATCGGGGCTACACCTTC; CDR3aa: CASLQGDRGYTF
abundance: -; d_gene: -; len: 16; v_gene: TRBV6-2/TRBV6-3; j_gene: TRBJ2-6; CDR3nt: TGTGCCAGCAGTAGGGGACGGATCTCTGGGGCCAACGTCCTGACTTTC; CDR3aa: CASSRGRISGANVLTF
abundance: few; d_gene: TRBD2; len: 13; v_gene: TRBV6-2/TRBV6-3; j_gene: TRBJ2-3; CDR3nt: TGTGCCAGCAGTTTGGCTAGCGGGGGCATGCAGTATTTT; CDR3aa: CASSLASGGMQYF
abundance: few; d_gene: TRBD2; len: 15; v_gene: TRBV20-1; j_gene: TRBJ2-5; CDR3nt: TGCAGTGCTAGGGGGGAGCGGGGGGCCGAAGAGACCCAGTACTTC; CDR3aa: CSARGERGAEETQYF
abundance: -; d_gene: -; len: 17; v_gene: TRBV13; j_gene: TRBJ1-1; CDR3nt: TGTGCCAGCAGCCAACCGAGTGGGACTGGTGGGAACACTGAAGCTTTCTTT; CDR3aa: CASSQPSGTGGNTEAFF
abundance: few; d_gene: TRBD2; len: 16; v_gene: TRBV25-1; j_gene: TRBJ2-3; CDR3nt: TGTGCCAGCTCCTCGGCACTAGCGGCGGGCACAGATACGCAGTATTTT; CDR3aa: CASSSALAAGTDTQYF
abundance: -; d_gene: -; len: 16; v_gene: TRBV19; j_gene: TRBJ1-2; CDR3nt: TGTGCCAGTACCACACAGGGAGGGGACGGAAACTATGGCTACACCTTC; CDR3aa: CASTTQGGDGNYGYTF
abundance: many; d_gene: TRBD2; len: 15; v_gene: TRBV20-1; j_gene: TRBJ2-2; CDR3nt: TGCAGTGCTAGAACCGGGGGGGGACGCACCGGGGAGCTGTTTTTT; CDR3aa: CSARTGGGRTGELFF
abundance: few; d_gene: TRBD2; len: 16; v_gene: TRBV7-2; j_gene: TRBJ2-5; CDR3nt: TGTGCCAGCAGCTCGACCGGGACTAGTAAACAAGAGACCCAGTACTTC; CDR3aa: CASSSTGTSKQETQYF
abundance: many; d_gene: -; len: 11; v_gene: TRBV13; j_gene: TRBJ2-7; CDR3nt: TGTGCCAGCAGGGGAGACTACGAGCAGTACTTC; CDR3aa: CASRGDYEQYF
abundance: few; d_gene: -; len: 16; v_gene: TRBV20-1; j_gene: TRBJ2-1; CDR3nt: TGCAGTGCTAGAGGTTTGCAGCGGAGTTTTTACAATGAGCAGTTCTTC; CDR3aa: CSARGLQRSFYNEQFF
abundance: -; d_gene: -; len: 15; v_gene: TRBV18; j_gene: TRBJ1-2; CDR3nt: TGTGCCAGCTCACCACCCCAGGGGTATGACTATGGCTACACCTTC; CDR3aa: CASSPPQGYDYGYTF
abundance: few; d_gene: TRBD1; len: 13; v_gene: TRBV13; j_gene: TRBJ1-2; CDR3nt: TGTGCCAGCAGCTCCACCGGGACAGTCACTTACACCTTC; CDR3aa: CASSSTGTVTYTF
abundance: once; d_gene: -; len: 13; v_gene: TRBV7-9; j_gene: TRBJ2-3; CDR3nt: TGTGCCAGCAGCACTAGGCGGGAAGATACGCAGTATTTT; CDR3aa: CASSTRREDTQYF
abundance: few; d_gene: -; len: 12; v_gene: TRBV7-2; j_gene: TRBJ2-7; CDR3nt: TGTGCCAGCAGTTTAGTCGCCGGGGAGCAGTACTTC; CDR3aa: CASSLVAGEQYF
abundance: -; d_gene: -; len: 16; v_gene: TRBV7-2; j_gene: TRBJ1-2; CDR3nt: TGTGCCAGCAGCTTAGGGCCCGGTGGCAGGGACGATGGCTACACCTTC; CDR3aa: CASSLGPGGRDDGYTF
abundance: -; d_gene: TRBD1; len: 15; v_gene: TRBV6-5; j_gene: TRBJ1-6; CDR3nt: TGTGCCAGCAGGTCCGGGACAGGGGTTAATTCACCCCTCCACTTT; CDR3aa: CASRSGTGVNSPLHF
abundance: -; d_gene: -; len: 13; v_gene: TRBV27; j_gene: TRBJ2-4; CDR3nt: TGTGCCAGCTATAAGAGGGGAGAAAACATTCAGTACTTC; CDR3aa: CASYKRGENIQYF
abundance: -; d_gene: -; len: 14; v_gene: TRBV20-1; j_gene: TRBJ2-5; CDR3nt: TGCAGTGCTAGAGAACGGGACTGGCAAGGGACCCAGTACTTC; CDR3aa: CSARERDWQGTQYF
abundance: few; d_gene: TRBD1; len: 14; v_gene: TRBV28; j_gene: TRBJ2-5; CDR3nt: TGTGCCAGCAGGGCATGGGACAGCCAAGAGACCCAGTACTTC; CDR3aa: CASRAWDSQETQYF
abundance: -; d_gene: TRBD2; len: 15; v_gene: TRBV10-2; j_gene: TRBJ2-1; CDR3nt: TGCGCCAGCAGTGAGTGGCGGGGGGCCGACAATGAGCAGTTCTTC; CDR3aa: CASSEWRGADNEQFF
abundance: -; d_gene: -; len: 15; v_gene: TRBV9; j_gene: TRBJ1-2; CDR3nt: TGTGCCAGCAGCGTAGAGGCCAGGGGTAAATCGGGCTACACCTTC; CDR3aa: CASSVEARGKSGYTF
abundance: -; d_gene: -; len: 16; v_gene: TRBV12-3/TRBV12-4; j_gene: TRBJ1-1; CDR3nt: TGTGCCAGCAGTTTCTGGGGAGGAGCGCTGAACACTGAAGCTTTCTTT; CDR3aa: CASSFWGGALNTEAFF
abundance: -; d_gene: -; len: 15; v_gene: TRBV9; j_gene: TRBJ2-3; CDR3nt: TGTGCCAGCAACCCGGCCGGATCGAGCACAGATACGCAGTATTTT; CDR3aa: CASNPAGSSTDTQYF
abundance: -; d_gene: -; len: 14; v_gene: TRBV29-1; j_gene: TRBJ2-7; CDR3nt: TGCAGCGTTTTAAAACAGGCTGTCCCCTACGAGCAGTACTTC; CDR3aa: CSVLKQAVPYEQYF
abundance: -; d_gene: -; len: 17; v_gene: TRBV9; j_gene: TRBJ2-2; CDR3nt: TGTGCCAGCAGCAATCAACGGGACGGGGCTAACACCGGGGAGCTGTTTTTT; CDR3aa: CASSNQRDGANTGELFF
abundance: -; d_gene: -; len: 13; v_gene: TRBV9; j_gene: TRBJ2-1; CDR3nt: TGTGCCAGCAGCCCGGTAGGCGGTGATGAGCAGTTCTTC; CDR3aa: CASSPVGGDEQFF
abundance: few; d_gene: -; len: 16; v_gene: TRBV7-2; j_gene: TRBJ2-5; CDR3nt: TGTGCCAGCAGCTTAAAAGGGGACTTCACCCCAGAGACCCAGTACTTC; CDR3aa: CASSLKGDFTPETQYF
abundance: -; d_gene: -; len: 15; v_gene: TRBV20-1; j_gene: TRBJ2-7; CDR3nt: TGCTGTGCTCCACAAACCACAGGGTGGCCCTACGAGCAGTACTTC; CDR3aa: CCAPQTTGWPYEQYF
abundance: -; d_gene: TRBD2; len: 17; v_gene: TRBV27; j_gene: TRBJ2-3; CDR3nt: TGTGCCAGCAGTCCCTACTGGCGGGGGGGCCGCCCAGATACGCAGTATTTT; CDR3aa: CASSPYWRGGRPDTQYF
abundance: -; d_gene: -; len: 17; v_gene: TRBV2; j_gene: TRBJ2-7; CDR3nt: TGTGCCAGCAGTGGGGGGGAAGTGGGGGCCTCCTACAATGAGCAGTACTTC; CDR3aa: CASSGGEVGASYNEQYF
abundance: -; d_gene: -; len: 15; v_gene: TRBV29-1; j_gene: TRBJ1-4; CDR3nt: TGCAGCGTTCGGAAAGGGCTAGCAACTAATGAAAAACTGTTTTTT; CDR3aa: CSVRKGLATNEKLFF
abundance: -; d_gene: -; len: 13; v_gene: TRBV20-1; j_gene: TRBJ1-2; CDR3nt: TGCAGTGCTAGAGTTGGGCGGAAATATGGCTACACCTTC; CDR3aa: CSARVGRKYGYTF
abundance: few; d_gene: -; len: 15; v_gene: TRBV27; j_gene: TRBJ2-3; CDR3nt: TGTGCCAGCAGTTGGAGACAGGCTAGCACAGATACGCAGTATTTT; CDR3aa: CASSWRQASTDTQYF
abundance: few; d_gene: -; len: 13; v_gene: TRBV6-2/TRBV6-3; j_gene: TRBJ2-7; CDR3nt: TGTGCCAAAGACGATCCCCCCTCCTACGAGCAGTACTTC; CDR3aa: CAKDDPPSYEQYF
abundance: -; d_gene: -; len: 14; v_gene: TRBV6-1; j_gene: TRBJ2-5; CDR3nt: TGTGCCAGCAGTGAATCCGTGATACAAGAGACCCAGTACTTC; CDR3aa: CASSESVIQETQYF
abundance: few; d_gene: -; len: 15; v_gene: TRBV11-2; j_gene: TRBJ2-5; CDR3nt: TGTGCCAGCAGGATACAGGGATCCCAACAAGAGACCCAGTACTTC; CDR3aa: CASRIQGSQQETQYF
abundance: -; d_gene: TRBD2; len: 16; v_gene: TRBV20-1; j_gene: TRBJ2-7; CDR3nt: TGCAGTGCTACGGGACTAGCGGGAAGACTCGACAATGAGCAGTACTTC; CDR3aa: CSATGLAGRLDNEQYF
abundance: few; d_gene: -; len: 14; v_gene: TRBV5-1; j_gene: TRBJ2-3; CDR3nt: TGCGCCAGCAGCTTAAACCCCTGGGTGGATACGCAGTATTTT; CDR3aa: CASSLNPWVDTQYF
abundance: few; d_gene: TRBD2; len: 17; v_gene: TRBV13; j_gene: TRBJ2-3; CDR3nt: TGTGCCAGCAGCTCCTCCAAGCGGGGGGTCCTCACAGATACGCAGTATTTT; CDR3aa: CASSSSKRGVLTDTQYF
abundance: -; d_gene: TRBD1; len: 17; v_gene: TRBV5-6; j_gene: TRBJ1-2; CDR3nt: TGTGCCAGCAGCTTGGAAGGACAGGGGCGGTCGAACTATGGCTACACCTTC; CDR3aa: CASSLEGQGRSNYGYTF
abundance: -; d_gene: -; len: 13; v_gene: TRBV27; j_gene: TRBJ2-7; CDR3nt: TGTGCCGCGGGAATATTTAGCGGCTACGAGCAGTACTTC; CDR3aa: CAAGIFSGYEQYF
abundance: few; d_gene: TRBD2; len: 14; v_gene: TRBV6-2/TRBV6-3; j_gene: TRBJ2-3; CDR3nt: TGTGCCAGCAAGCGGGGGCTGCGCACAGATACGCAGTATTTT; CDR3aa: CASKRGLRTDTQYF
abundance: -; d_gene: -; len: 18; v_gene: TRBV20-1; j_gene: TRBJ1-4; CDR3nt: TGCAGCGCACGGATCGCTGGGGGGGTCCAGGCAACTAATGAAAAACTGTTTTTT; CDR3aa: CSARIAGGVQATNEKLFF
abundance: -; d_gene: -; len: 16; v_gene: TRBV20-1; j_gene: TRBJ1-5; CDR3nt: TGCAGTGTCCTACCTGGTGGGGTCGAATGGGATCGGCCCCAGCATTTT; CDR3aa: CSVLPGGVEWDRPQHF
abundance: -; d_gene: -; len: 13; v_gene: TRBV27; j_gene: TRBJ1-5; CDR3nt: TGTGCCAGCAGTCCCCGCGTTAGCCAGCCCCAGCATTTT; CDR3aa: CASSPRVSQPQHF
abundance: few; d_gene: TRBD2; len: 18; v_gene: TRBV4-3; j_gene: TRBJ2-2; CDR3nt: TGCGCCAGCAGCCAAGCAATTGGAGCGGGGGGAAACACCGGGGAGCTGTTTTTT; CDR3aa: CASSQAIGAGGNTGELFF
abundance: few; d_gene: TRBD1; len: 15; v_gene: TRBV6-5; j_gene: TRBJ2-5; CDR3nt: TGTGCCAGCAGCCCGCCGGGGACAGGTCAAGAGACCCAGTACTTC; CDR3aa: CASSPPGTGQETQYF